The clone carrying this T cell receptor beta chain was found many times. No antigen is known for it. This specimen belongs to a study of CD8 T cells in ankylosing spondylitis. The study's findings and limits: Ankylosing spondylitis blood seemed to carry a telltale TCR beta motif made of about 8 highly homologous variants. It was reported that disease-linked clones were significantly enriched in matched ankylosing spondylitis synovial fluid. A number of the motif variants had already been described in reactive arthritis synovial fluid and blood.

Libraries for TCR beta were made by quantitative 5'-RACE with molecular barcodes. TCRdb called the 5' RACE reads again in MiXCR, with one record for every CDR3 protein. The sample lists a few hundred thousand distinct CDR3 sequences, about 7% occurring once. The V gene end was trimmed by 3 bases and the J gene end by 7 bases; junction bases not matched to a gene: 9. The CDR3 runs 16 residues. Germline lookup yields CDR1 SGHTA and CDR2 FQGNSA. Sequenced input: blood, either unsorted or a sorted T cell fraction (not recorded which). V and J are TRBV7-2 and TRBJ2-4, with 10 bases that match TRBD1. This TCR came from a male donor with ankylosing spondylitis. The chain's CDR3 is CASSFAGQGLRNIQYF. The CDR3 DNA follows: TGTGCCAGCAGCTTCGCGGGACAGGGGTTACGGAACATTCAGTACTTC.